These T cell receptor beta chains were read from a single sample in a study of identical twins. TCRdb processed the 5' RACE reads anew with MiXCR; each CDR3 protein has one entry. The sample shows some 730,000 distinct CDR3 sequences, around a sixth of them seen only once. These data also formed part of another study, on T cells expressing NK-cell markers.

The sample was PBMCs. Receptor source: a woman younger than 35 in good health. Each CDR3 is given with its conserved first and last residue. Fields, in order: V gene, D gene, CDR3 protein. A D gene is named only where the DNA matches it firmly.

TRBV7-9 | . | CASTKTDLIPYEQYF
TRBV5-8 | TRBD1 | CASSSRTGDREQYF
TRBV7-2 | . | CASSLGRGATEAFF
TRBV9 | TRBD2 | CASSVEAGGLDTQYF
TRBV11-2 | TRBD2 | CASSLARLAGVGEQFF
TRBV12-3/TRBV12-4 | TRBD2 | CASSGLAFHEQYF
TRBV10-3 | TRBD1 | CAISEAPGQGTKNIQYF
TRBV7-8 | . | CASIQGSGYEAFF
TRBV6-1 | TRBD1 | CASSDGTGVETQYF
TRBV11-2 | TRBD1 | CASSVATGGTTEAFF
TRBV19 | TRBD2 | CASSFRRSGLENEQFF
TRBV5-5 | . | CASSAGQPHEQYF
TRBV28 | . | CASSFGSGGRAYYEQYF
TRBV5-1 | TRBD1 | CASSLSLTGWGNTEAFF
TRBV7-9 | . | CASSLASVGYTF
TRBV18 | . | CASSPPPARAGQETQYF
TRBV20-1 | TRBD1 | CSALRQGLDEQYF
TRBV5-1 | . | CASGGGNYGYTF
TRBV5-1 | . | CASSFGGGLREQYF
TRBV4-3 | TRBD2 | CASSQRASGSSYEQYF
TRBV6-2/TRBV6-3 | . | CASTQRETAETQYF
TRBV12-3/TRBV12-4 | . | CASSLQGPPEAFF
TRBV6-1 | . | CASSQGSAPGELFF
TRBV12-3/TRBV12-4 | TRBD2 | CASSFSGRAYEQYF
TRBV6-1 | . | CASSEIQEKEQFF
TRBV4-2 | . | CASSHQTRNEQFF
TRBV10-1 | . | CAGLIQETQYF
TRBV20-1 | TRBD2 | CSARDPAGGNNEQFF
TRBV4-3 | TRBD2 | CASSQEASGSGETQYF
TRBV5-1 | . | CASSPRGHSYEQYF
TRBV5-6 | TRBD1 | CASSFGPRDRGHNEKLFF
TRBV4-3 | . | CASSHRVRGDEQYF
TRBV7-2 | TRBD1 | CASSHFGTGAYNEQFF
TRBV5-1 | TRBD1 | CASSFGTELTNSPLHF
TRBV9 | . | CASSVVLGADGYTF
TRBV9 | . | CASSVGGVNYEQYF
TRBV3-1 | TRBD2 | CASRAAGVRYEQYF
TRBV20-1 | . | CSATRTVRDEQYF
TRBV29-1 | TRBD2 | CSVTERGTSGENEQFF
TRBV29-1 | . | CSVHVAAQPGSYNEQFF
TRBV7-9 | . | CASSEETRLAEAFF
TRBV29-1 | . | CSVEPLSGANVLTF
TRBV27 | TRBD2 | CASSFPGLAGHEQFF
TRBV29-1 | TRBD2 | CSVARGGRASSYNEQFF
TRBV5-1 | . | CASSGGATNEKLFF
TRBV7-6 | . | CASSLRHPDNEQFF
TRBV9 | . | CASSVDSNTGELFF
TRBV20-1 | . | CSAADTGGTEAFF
TRBV20-1 | . | CSAEGQSTGPLHF
TRBV29-1 | TRBD1 | CSVVVQGVRPEAFF
TRBV7-9 | . | CASGGVNTEAFF
TRBV7-8 | . | CASSPKGSGYNEQFF
TRBV5-1 | TRBD1 | CASSITTGGAGTDTQYF
TRBV28 | . | CATRDMQETQYF
TRBV7-9 | TRBD1 | CASSSGQAYQPQHF
TRBV5-1 | . | CASSFPLEETQYF
TRBV15 | . | CATSRPDSETQYF
TRBV12-3/TRBV12-4 | . | CASSPFPRYGYTF
TRBV5-1 | . | CASSLEVTVAKNIQYF